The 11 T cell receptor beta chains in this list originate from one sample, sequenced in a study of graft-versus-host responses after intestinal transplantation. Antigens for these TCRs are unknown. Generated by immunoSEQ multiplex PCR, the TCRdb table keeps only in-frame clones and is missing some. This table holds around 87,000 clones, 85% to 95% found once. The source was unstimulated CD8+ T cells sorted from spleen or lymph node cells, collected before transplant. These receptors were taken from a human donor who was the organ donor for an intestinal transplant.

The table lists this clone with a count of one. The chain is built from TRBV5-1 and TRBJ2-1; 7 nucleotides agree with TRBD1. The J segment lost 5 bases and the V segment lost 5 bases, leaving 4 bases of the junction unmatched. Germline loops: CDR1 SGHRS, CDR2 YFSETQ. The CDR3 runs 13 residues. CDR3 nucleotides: TGCGCCAGCAGAGGGGACAGCGACAATGAGCAGTTCTTC. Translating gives CASRGDSDNEQFF.

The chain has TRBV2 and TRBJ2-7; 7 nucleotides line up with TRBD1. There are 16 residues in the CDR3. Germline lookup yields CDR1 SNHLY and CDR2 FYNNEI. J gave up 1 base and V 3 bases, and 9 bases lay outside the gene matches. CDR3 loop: CASSDDRPRGSYEQYF. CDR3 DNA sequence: TGTGCCAGCAGTGACGATAGACCCAGGGGGTCCTACGAGCAGTACTTC.

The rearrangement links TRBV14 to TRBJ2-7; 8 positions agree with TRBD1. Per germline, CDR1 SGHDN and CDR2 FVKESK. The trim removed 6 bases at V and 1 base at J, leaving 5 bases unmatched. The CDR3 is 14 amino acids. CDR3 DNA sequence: TGTGCCAGCAGACCGACAGGGGCGTCCTACGAGCAGTACTTC. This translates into CASRPTGASYEQYF.

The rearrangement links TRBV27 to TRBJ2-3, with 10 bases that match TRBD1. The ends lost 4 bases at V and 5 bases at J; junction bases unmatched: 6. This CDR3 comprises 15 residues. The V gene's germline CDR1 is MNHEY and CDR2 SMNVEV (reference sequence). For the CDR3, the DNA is TGTGCCAGCAGTTCCCTGCGGACAGGGGGAGATACGCAGTATTTT. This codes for CASSSLRTGGDTQYF.

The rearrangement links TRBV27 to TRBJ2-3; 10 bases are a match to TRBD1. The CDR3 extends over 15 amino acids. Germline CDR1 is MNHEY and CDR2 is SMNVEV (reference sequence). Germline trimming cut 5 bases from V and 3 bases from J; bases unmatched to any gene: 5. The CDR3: CASSPRTGGTDTQYF. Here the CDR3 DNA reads TGTGCCAGCAGTCCCCGGACAGGGGGGACAGATACGCAGTATTTT.

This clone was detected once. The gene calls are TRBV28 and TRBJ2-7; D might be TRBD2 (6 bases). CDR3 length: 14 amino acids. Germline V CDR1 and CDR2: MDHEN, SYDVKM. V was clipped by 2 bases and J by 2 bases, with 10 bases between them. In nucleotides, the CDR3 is TGTGCCAGCAGTTTACCGGGGGTCGCCTACGAGCAGTACTTC. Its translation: CASSLPGVAYEQYF.

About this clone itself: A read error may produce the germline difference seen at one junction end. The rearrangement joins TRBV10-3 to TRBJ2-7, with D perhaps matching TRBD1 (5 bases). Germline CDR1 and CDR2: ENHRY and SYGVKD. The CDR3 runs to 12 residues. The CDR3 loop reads CAIGDSSYEQYF. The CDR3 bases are TGTGCCATCGGTGACAGCTCCTACGAGCAGTACTTC.

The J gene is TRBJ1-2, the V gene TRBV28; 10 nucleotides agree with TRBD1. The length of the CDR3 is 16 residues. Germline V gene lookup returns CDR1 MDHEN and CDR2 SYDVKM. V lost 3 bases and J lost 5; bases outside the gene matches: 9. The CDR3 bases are TGTGCCAGCAGTTTCACTCGACAGGGGGCGGGGTATGGCTACACCTTC. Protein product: CASSFTRQGAGYGYTF.

The CDR3 sequence: CASSPSGGGSYEQYF. The CDR3 DNA sequence: TGTGCCAGCAGCCCTAGCGGGGGAGGCTCCTACGAGCAGTACTTC. The V call is TRBV27, the J call TRBJ2-7; 10 bases match TRBD2. V was clipped by 6 bases and J by 0 bases; unmatched bases: 5. Germline CDR1 and CDR2: MNHEY and SMNVEV (reference sequence). The CDR3 extends over 15 amino acids.

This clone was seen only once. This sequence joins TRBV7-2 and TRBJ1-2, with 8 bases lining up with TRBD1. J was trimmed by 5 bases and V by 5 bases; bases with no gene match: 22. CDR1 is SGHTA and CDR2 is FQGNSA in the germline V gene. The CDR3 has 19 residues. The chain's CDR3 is CASSQILLAGGAGYYGYTF. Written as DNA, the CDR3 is TGTGCCAGCAGCCAAATTTTACTCGCAGGGGGCGCGGGGTATTATGGCTACACCTTC.

The CDR3 nucleotides are TGTGCCAGCCAGGCCAGGGTCTCCTACGAGCAGTACTTC. Encoded protein: CASQARVSYEQYF. The rearrangement uses TRBV2 and TRBJ2-7; the D gene is possibly TRBD1 (5 bases). This CDR3 contains 13 residues. Trimming removed 8 bases at V and 0 bases at J, with 11 bases between. In germline, CDR1 is SNHLY, CDR2 FYNNEI. The full variable domain, completed using reference TRBV2 and TRBJ2-7, is EPEVTQTPSHQVTQMGQEVILRCVPISNHLYFYWYRQILGQKVEFLVSFYNNEISEKSEIFDDQFSVERPDGSNFTLKIRSTKLEDSAMYFCASQARVSYEQYFGPGTRLTVT.